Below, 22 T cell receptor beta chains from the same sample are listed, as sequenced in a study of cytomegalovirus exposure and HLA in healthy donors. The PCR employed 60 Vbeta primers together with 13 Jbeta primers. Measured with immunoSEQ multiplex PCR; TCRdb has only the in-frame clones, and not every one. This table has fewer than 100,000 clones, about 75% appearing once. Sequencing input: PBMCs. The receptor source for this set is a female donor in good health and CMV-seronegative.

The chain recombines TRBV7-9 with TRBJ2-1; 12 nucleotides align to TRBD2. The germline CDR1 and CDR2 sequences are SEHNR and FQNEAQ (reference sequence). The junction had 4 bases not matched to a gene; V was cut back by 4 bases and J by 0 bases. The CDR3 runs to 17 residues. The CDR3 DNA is TGTGCCAGCAGCTGGGGACTAGCGGGCCGCTCCTACAATGAGCAGTTCTTC. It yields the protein CASSWGLAGRSYNEQFF.

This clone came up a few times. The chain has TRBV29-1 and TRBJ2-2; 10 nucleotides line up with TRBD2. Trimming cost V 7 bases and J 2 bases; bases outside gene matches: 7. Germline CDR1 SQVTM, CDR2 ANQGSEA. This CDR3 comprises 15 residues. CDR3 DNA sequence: TGCAGCGCTGCCCCTAGCGGGGGAAACACCGGGGAGCTGTTTTTT. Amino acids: CSAAPSGGNTGELFF.

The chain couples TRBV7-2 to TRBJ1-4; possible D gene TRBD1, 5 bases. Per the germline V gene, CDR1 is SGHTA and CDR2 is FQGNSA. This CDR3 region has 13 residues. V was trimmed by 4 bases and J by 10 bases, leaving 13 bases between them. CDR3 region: CASSSQGGGKLFF. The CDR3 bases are TGTGCCAGCAGCTCCCAGGGCGGCGGAAAACTGTTTTTT.

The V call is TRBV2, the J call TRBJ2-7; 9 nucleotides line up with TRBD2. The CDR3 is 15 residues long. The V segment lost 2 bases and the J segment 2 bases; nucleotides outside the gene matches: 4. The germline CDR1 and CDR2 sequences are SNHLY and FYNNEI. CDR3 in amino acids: CASSESPSGAYEQYF. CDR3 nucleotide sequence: TGTGCCAGCAGTGAATCCCCTAGCGGGGCCTACGAGCAGTACTTC.

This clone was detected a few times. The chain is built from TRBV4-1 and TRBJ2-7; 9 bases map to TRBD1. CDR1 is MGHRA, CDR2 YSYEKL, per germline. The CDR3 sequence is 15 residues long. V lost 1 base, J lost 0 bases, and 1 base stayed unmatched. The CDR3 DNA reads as TGCGCCAGCAGCCAAGTGACAGGGGGCTCCTACGAGCAGTACTTC. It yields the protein CASSQVTGGSYEQYF.

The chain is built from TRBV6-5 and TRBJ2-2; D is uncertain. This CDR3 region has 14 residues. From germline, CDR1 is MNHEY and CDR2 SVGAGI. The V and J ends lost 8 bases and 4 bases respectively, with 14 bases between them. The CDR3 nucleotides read TGTGCCAGCGTCGAGACCCGAGGCACCGGGGAGCTGTTTTTT. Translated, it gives CASVETRGTGELFF.

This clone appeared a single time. The CDR3: CASKGSGSYNEQFF. As DNA, the CDR3 is TGTGCCAGCAAGGGTAGCGGAAGCTACAATGAGCAGTTCTTC. The chain links TRBV11-2 to TRBJ2-1; possible D gene TRBD2, 6 bases. Deletions cut 7 bases from V and 3 bases from J, with 13 bases between. Germline V gene sequence: CDR1 SGHAT, CDR2 FQNNGV. The CDR3 length is 14 residues.

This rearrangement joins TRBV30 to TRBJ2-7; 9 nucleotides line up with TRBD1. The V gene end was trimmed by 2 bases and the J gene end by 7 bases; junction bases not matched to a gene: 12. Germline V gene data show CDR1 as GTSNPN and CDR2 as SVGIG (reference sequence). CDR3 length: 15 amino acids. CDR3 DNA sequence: TGTGCCTGGAGTTCCCCGGGACAGGGCCTATGGGAGCAGTACTTC. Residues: CAWSSPGQGLWEQYF.

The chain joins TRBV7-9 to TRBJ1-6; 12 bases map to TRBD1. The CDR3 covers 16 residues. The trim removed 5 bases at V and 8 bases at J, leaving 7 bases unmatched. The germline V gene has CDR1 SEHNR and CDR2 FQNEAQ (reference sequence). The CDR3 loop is CASSGGTGGAYSPLHF. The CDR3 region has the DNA TGTGCCAGCAGCGGGGGGACAGGGGGCGCGTATTCACCCCTCCACTTT.

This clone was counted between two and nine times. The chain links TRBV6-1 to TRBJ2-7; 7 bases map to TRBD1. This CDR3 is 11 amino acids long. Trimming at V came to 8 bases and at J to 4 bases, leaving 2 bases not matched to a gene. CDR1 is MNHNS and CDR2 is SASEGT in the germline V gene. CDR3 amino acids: CASGQAYEQYF. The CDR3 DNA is TGTGCCAGCGGACAGGCTTACGAGCAGTACTTC.

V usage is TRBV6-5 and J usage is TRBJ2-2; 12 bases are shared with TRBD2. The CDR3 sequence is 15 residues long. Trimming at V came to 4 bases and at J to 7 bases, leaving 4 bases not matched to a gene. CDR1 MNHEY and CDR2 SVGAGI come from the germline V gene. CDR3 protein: CASSSSGGAGGELFF. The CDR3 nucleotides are TGTGCCAGCAGTTCTAGCGGGGGGGCTGGCGGGGAGCTGTTTTTT.

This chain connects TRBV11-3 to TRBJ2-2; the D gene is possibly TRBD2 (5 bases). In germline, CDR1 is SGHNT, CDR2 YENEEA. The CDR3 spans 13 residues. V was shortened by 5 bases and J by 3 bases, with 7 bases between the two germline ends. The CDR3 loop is CASSAEDTGELFF. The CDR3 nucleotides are TGTGCCAGCAGCGCGGAGGACACCGGGGAGCTGTTTTTT.

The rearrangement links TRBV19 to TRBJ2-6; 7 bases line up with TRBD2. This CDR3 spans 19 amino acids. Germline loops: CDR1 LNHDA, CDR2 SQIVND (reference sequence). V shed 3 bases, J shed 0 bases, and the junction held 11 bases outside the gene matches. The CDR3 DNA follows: TGTGCCAGTAGTATGGCGGGGGACTTTCCCTTCTCTGGGGCCAACGTCCTGACTTTC. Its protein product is CASSMAGDFPFSGANVLTF.

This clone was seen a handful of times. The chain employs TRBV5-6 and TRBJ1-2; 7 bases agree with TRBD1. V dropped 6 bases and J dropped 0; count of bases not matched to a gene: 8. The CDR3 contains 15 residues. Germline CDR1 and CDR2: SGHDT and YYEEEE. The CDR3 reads CASTPLTGTNYGYTF. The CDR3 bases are TGTGCCAGCACCCCCCTGACAGGGACTAACTATGGCTACACCTTC.

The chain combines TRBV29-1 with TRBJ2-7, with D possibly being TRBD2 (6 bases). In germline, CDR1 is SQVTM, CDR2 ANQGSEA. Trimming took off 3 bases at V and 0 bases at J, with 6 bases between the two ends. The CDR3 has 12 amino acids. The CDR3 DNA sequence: TGCAGCGTTGAGCGGGACTCCTACGAGCAGTACTTC. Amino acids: CSVERDSYEQYF.

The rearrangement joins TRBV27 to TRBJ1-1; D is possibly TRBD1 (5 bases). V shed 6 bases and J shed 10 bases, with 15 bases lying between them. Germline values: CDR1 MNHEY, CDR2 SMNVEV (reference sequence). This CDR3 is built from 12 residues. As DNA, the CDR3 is TGTGCCAGCAGCGTCCCTCAGGGTCGAGCTTTCTTT. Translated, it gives CASSVPQGRAFF.

CDR3 sequence (DNA): TGTGCCAGCAGCCCGTCACCACAGGGGAGCTCTGGGGCCAACGTCCTGACTTTC. It codes for CASSPSPQGSSGANVLTF. This chain links TRBV4-2 with TRBJ2-6; 7 positions agree with TRBD1. Trimming cost V 4 bases and J 0 bases; bases outside gene matches: 9. Germline CDR1 is LGHNA and CDR2 is YNFKEQ. There are 18 residues in the CDR3.

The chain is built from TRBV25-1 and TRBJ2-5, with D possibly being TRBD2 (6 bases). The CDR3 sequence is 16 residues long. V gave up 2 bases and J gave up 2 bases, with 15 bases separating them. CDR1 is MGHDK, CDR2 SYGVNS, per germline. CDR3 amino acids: CASSEGVAGRQETQYF. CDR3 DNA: TGTGCCAGCAGTGAAGGGGTGGCAGGGAGGCAAGAGACCCAGTACTTC.

DNA of the CDR3: TGCAGCGTTGAGGTCGGGGACAGGGAGACAGATACGCAGTATTTT. Its protein product is CSVEVGDRETDTQYF. V is TRBV29-1 and J is TRBJ2-3; TRBD1 agrees at 9 bases. The CDR3 has 15 residues. The V segment lost 3 bases and the J segment 3 bases; nucleotides outside the gene matches: 7. CDR1 is SQVTM and CDR2 is ANQGSEA in the germline V gene.

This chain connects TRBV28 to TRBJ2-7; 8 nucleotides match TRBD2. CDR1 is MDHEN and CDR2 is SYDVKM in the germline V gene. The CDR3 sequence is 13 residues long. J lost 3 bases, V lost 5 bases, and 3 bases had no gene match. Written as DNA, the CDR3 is TGTGCCAGCAGTCTGGCGGGGGGCTACGAGCAGTACTTC. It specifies CASSLAGGYEQYF.

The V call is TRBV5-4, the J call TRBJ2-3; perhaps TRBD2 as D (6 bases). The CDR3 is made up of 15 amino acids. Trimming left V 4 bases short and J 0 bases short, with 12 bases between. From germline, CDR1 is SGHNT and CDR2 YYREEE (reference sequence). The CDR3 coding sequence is TGTGCCAGCAGCCGAGCGGGTACTAGCACAGATACGCAGTATTTT. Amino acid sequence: CASSRAGTSTDTQYF.

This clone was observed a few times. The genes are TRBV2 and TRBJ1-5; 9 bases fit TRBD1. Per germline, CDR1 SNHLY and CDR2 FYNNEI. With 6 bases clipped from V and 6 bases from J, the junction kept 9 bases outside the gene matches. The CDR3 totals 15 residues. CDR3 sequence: CASSRNRGQGQPQHF. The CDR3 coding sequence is TGTGCCAGCAGCCGAAACAGGGGGCAGGGTCAGCCCCAGCATTTT.